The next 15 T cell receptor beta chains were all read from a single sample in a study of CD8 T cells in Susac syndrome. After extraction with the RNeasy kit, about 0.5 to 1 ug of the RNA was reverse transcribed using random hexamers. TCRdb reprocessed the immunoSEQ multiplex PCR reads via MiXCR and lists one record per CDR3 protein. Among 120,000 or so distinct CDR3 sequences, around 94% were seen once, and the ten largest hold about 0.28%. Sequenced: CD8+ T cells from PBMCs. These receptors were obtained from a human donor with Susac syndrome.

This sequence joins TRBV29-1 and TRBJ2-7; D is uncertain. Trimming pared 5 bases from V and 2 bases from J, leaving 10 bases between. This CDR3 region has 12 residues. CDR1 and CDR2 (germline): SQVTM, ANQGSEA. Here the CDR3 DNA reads TGCAGCGTTCAAAGTGTTCCCTACGAGCAGTACTTC. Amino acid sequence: CSVQSVPYEQYF.

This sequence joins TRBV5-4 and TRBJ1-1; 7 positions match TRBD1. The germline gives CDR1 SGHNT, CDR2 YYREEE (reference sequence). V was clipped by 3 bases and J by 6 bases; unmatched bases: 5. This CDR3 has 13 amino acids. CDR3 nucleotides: TGTGCCAGCAGCTGGGGGGACAGCCCTGAAGCTTTCTTT. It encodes CASSWGDSPEAFF.

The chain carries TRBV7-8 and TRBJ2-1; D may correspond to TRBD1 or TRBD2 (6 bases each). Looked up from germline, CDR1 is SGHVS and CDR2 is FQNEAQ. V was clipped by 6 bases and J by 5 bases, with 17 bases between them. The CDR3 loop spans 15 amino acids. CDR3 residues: CASSNWGAENNEQFF. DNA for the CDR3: TGTGCCAGCAGTAACTGGGGGGCAGAGAACAATGAGCAGTTCTTC.

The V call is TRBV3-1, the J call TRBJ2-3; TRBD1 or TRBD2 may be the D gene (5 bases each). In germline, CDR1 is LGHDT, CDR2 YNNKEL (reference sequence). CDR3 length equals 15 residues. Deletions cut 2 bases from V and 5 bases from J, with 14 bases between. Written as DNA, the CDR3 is TGTGCCAGCAGCCAAAATCCGGGACCCGGAGATACGCAGTATTTT. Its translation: CASSQNPGPGDTQYF.

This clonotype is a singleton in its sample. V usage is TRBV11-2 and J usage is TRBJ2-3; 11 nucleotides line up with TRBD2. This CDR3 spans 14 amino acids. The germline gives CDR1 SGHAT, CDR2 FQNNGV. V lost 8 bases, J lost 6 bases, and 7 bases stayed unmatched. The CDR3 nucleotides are TGTGCCAGCTTAGCGGGGGGGCCCCTCGATACGCAGTATTTT. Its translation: CASLAGGPLDTQYF.

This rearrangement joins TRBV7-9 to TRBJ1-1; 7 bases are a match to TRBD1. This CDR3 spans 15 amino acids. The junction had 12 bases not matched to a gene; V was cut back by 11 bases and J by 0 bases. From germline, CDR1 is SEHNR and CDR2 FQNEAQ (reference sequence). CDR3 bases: TGTGCCGCCGCCGGGACAGCTACTTTGAACACTGAAGCTTTCTTT. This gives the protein CAAAGTATLNTEAFF.

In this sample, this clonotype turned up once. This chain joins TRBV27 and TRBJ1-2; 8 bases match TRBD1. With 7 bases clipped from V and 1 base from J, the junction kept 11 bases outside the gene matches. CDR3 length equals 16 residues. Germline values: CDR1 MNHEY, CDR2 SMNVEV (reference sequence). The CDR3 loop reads CASKLGQGTFNYGYTF. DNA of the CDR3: TGTGCCAGCAAACTCGGACAGGGAACGTTTAACTATGGCTACACCTTC.

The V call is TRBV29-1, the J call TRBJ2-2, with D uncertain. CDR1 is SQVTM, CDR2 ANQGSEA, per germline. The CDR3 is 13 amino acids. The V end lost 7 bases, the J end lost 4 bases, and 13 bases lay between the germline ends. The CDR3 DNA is TGCAGCGCTTACGCGTTGGGCACCGGGGAGCTGTTTTTT. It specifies CSAYALGTGELFF.

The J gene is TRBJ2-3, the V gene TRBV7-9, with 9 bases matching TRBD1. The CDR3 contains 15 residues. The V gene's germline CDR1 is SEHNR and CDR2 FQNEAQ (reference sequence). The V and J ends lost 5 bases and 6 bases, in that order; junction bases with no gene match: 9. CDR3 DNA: TGTGCCAGCAGCCCGCGGGACAGGGCGGCGGATACGCAGTATTTT. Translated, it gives CASSPRDRAADTQYF.

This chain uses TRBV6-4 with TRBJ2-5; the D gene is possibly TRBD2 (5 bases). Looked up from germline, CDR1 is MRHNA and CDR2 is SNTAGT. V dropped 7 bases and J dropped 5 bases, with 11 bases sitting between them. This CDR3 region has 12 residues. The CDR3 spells CASMGCGETQYF. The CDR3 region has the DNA TGTGCCAGCATGGGATGCGGGGAGACCCAGTACTTC.

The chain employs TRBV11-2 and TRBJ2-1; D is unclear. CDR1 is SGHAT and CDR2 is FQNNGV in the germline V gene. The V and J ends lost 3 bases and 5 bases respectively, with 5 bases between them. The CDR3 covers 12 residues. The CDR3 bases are TGTGCCAGCAGCTTTAGCAACAATGAGCAGTTCTTC. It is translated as CASSFSNNEQFF.

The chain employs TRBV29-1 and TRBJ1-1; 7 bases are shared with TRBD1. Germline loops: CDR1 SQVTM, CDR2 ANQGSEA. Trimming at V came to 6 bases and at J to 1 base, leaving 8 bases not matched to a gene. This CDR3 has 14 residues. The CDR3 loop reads CSVLRAGGNTEAFF. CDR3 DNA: TGCAGCGTCCTTCGGGCAGGGGGGAACACTGAAGCTTTCTTT.

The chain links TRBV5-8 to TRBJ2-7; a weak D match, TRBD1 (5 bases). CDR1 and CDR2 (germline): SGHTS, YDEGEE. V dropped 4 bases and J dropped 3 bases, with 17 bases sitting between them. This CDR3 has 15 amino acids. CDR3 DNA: TGTGCCAGCAGCCCTCGACAGTCCAAGGGCTACGAGCAGTACTTC. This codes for CASSPRQSKGYEQYF. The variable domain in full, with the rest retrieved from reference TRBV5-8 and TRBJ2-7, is EAGVTQSPTHLIKTRGQQATLRCSPISGHTSVYWYQQALGLGLQFLLWYDEGEERNRGNFPPRFSGRQFPNYSSELNVNALELEDSALYLCASSPRQSKGYEQYFGPGTRLTVT.

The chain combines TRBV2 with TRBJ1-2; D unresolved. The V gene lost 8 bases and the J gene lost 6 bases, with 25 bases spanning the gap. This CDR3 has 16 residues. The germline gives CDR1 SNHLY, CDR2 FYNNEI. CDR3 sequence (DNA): TGTGCCAGCGAACCCCACGACGGGCTTTGGGAGGATGGCTACACCTTC. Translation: CASEPHDGLWEDGYTF.

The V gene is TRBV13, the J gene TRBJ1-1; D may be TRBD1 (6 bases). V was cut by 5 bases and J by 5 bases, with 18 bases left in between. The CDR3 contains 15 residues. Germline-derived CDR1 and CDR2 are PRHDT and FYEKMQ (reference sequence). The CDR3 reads CASSPRGAGDTEAFF. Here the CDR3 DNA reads TGTGCCAGCAGCCCAAGAGGAGCAGGGGATACTGAAGCTTTCTTT.